A selection of T cell receptor beta chains follows, all from one sample in a study of blood T cell repertoires in COVID-19. Method: immunoSEQ multiplex PCR; TCRdb's copy keeps in-frame clones and lacks some. The sample has some 330,000 clones, around 86% seen once; the top ten hold approximately 4.7%. Sequencing was done on a sample of PBMCs or T cells enriched from blood (not recorded which). The source is a woman aged 50 to 60 who had recovered from COVID-19. CDR3s include the opening cysteine and the closing phenylalanine or tryptophan. The order of the fields is V gene, D gene, J gene, clone size, CDR3 DNA, CDR3 protein. The D gene is left open where the match is weak. The listing skips clone size in some rows; elsewhere it reads once, few, many or a size class.

>TRBV12-3/TRBV12-4|-|TRBJ1-1|-
TGTGCCAGCAGTTTCGGACAGAAAGCTTTCTTT
CASSFGQKAFF
>TRBV19|-|TRBJ2-6|-
TGTGCCAGTAGTCATGGGGCCAACGTCCTGACTTTC
CASSHGANVLTF
>TRBV20-1|-|TRBJ1-2|-
TGCAGTGCTAGAGTTGAGGGCTACACCTTC
CSARVEGYTF
>TRBV11-3|TRBD1|TRBJ1-1|few
TGTGCCAGCAGCGGGAGACAGGGGTGGAACACTGAAGCTTTCTTT
CASSGRQGWNTEAFF
>TRBV19|-|TRBJ2-1|-
TGTGCCAGTAGTATAACACCCGGTAGCCTGGTTGAGCAGTTCTTC
CASSITPGSLVEQFF
>TRBV11-2|TRBD1|TRBJ1-2|-
TGTGCCAGCAGCTTCGGACAGGGGGCGTATGGCTACACCTTC
CASSFGQGAYGYTF
>TRBV19|-|TRBJ1-5|-
TGTGCCAGTAACCCACATAGCAATCAGCCCCAGCATTTT
CASNPHSNQPQHF
>TRBV25-1|TRBD1|TRBJ2-2|-
TGTGCCAGCAAGGGGACAGGGGGTGGTGGGGAGCTGTTTTTT
CASKGTGGGGELFF
>TRBV30|-|TRBJ2-3|-
TGTGCCTGGAGTTTAGCGGCAGATACGCAGTATTTT
CAWSLAADTQYF
>TRBV5-5|TRBD1|TRBJ2-1|once
TGTGCCAGCAGCCCGGGGACAGGGGCCTACAATGAGCAGTTCTTC
CASSPGTGAYNEQFF
>TRBV30|TRBD1|TRBJ2-5|-
TGTGCCTCCGGACAGGGGGCGACGGGTTGGGAGACCCAGTACTTC
CASGQGATGWETQYF
>TRBV20-1|-|TRBJ2-7|few
TGCAGTGCTAGTCCGGAGAAGTACGAGCAGTACTTC
CSASPEKYEQYF
>TRBV28|TRBD1|TRBJ1-2|few
TGTGCCTCTGGGACAGGGGTAAGGGTCAACTATGGCTACACCTTC
CASGTGVRVNYGYTF
>TRBV11-2|TRBD1|TRBJ2-2|-
TGTGCCAGCAGCCTAACCGGGACAGGGGGGACCGGGGAGCTGTTTTTT
CASSLTGTGGTGELFF
>TRBV5-1|TRBD1|TRBJ1-4|-
TGCGCCAGCAGCTCCAAGACAGGGCCTAATGAAAAACTGTTTTTT
CASSSKTGPNEKLFF
>TRBV6-5|-|TRBJ2-1|-
TGTGCCAGCAGTTCCCTGGGGTCGGGGAGTGAGCAGTTCTTC
CASSSLGSGSEQFF
>TRBV19|-|TRBJ1-1|-
TGTGCCAGTAGTCCTCCGGTAAACACTGAAGCTTTCTTT
CASSPPVNTEAFF
>TRBV5-1|-|TRBJ1-1|-
TGCGCCAGCAGCTTATCTTCTGCAGTGAACACTGAAGCTTTCTTT
CASSLSSAVNTEAFF
>TRBV27|TRBD1|TRBJ1-4|-
TGTGCCAGCAAGGGGACAGGGCTATTTGAAAAACTGTTTTTT
CASKGTGLFEKLFF
>TRBV5-4|-|TRBJ1-3|-
TGTGCCAGCAGCAACCGGGACATGCCGTCTCTCGTAAACACCATATATTTT
CASSNRDMPSLVNTIYF
>TRBV30|-|TRBJ1-1|-
TGTGCCTGGAGGACATCCGGGGACACTGAAGCTTTCTTT
CAWRTSGDTEAFF
>TRBV4-3|-|TRBJ2-7|-
TGCGCCAGCAGCCAAGATCTTGCGGTCTCCTACGAGCAGTACTTC
CASSQDLAVSYEQYF
>TRBV28|TRBD2|TRBJ2-3|many
TGTGCCAGCACGACTAGCGCAGATACGCAGTATTTT
CASTTSADTQYF
>TRBV5-1|TRBD1|TRBJ1-6|-
TGCGCCAGCAGCTACGGACAGGCCTCTAATTCACCCCTCCACTTT
CASSYGQASNSPLHF
>TRBV29-1|-|TRBJ1-3|-
TGCAGCGTTGTGCACGGGTCCACCATATATTTT
CSVVHGSTIYF
>TRBV12-3/TRBV12-4|-|TRBJ1-1|-
TGTGCCAGCAGTCCCCGTACTGAAGCTTTCTTT
CASSPRTEAFF
>TRBV18|TRBD2|TRBJ2-7|few
TGTGCCAGCTCACCACAAGCACTAGCGGGCTCCTACGAGCAGTACTTC
CASSPQALAGSYEQYF
>TRBV18|TRBD2|TRBJ2-1|-
TGTGCCAGCTCACCTCTAGCGGGGAACAATGAGCAGTTCTTC
CASSPLAGNNEQFF
>TRBV5-1|-|TRBJ1-2|few
TGCGCCAGCAGCTTGGAACAGGGTAATCCTGGTAAAACCTTC
CASSLEQGNPGKTF
>TRBV2|TRBD2|TRBJ2-5|few
TGTGCCAGCAGTGACCGGGGGGGAGAGACCCAGTACTTC
CASSDRGGETQYF
>TRBV18|-|TRBJ1-2|-
TGTGCCAGCTCACCCACGGGGGGCGCGGACTATGGCTACACCTTC
CASSPTGGADYGYTF
>TRBV10-3|-|TRBJ1-1|-
TGTGCCATCAGTGAGTCGACGGGGGGCCACCCTGAAGCTTTCTTT
CAISESTGGHPEAFF
>TRBV6-4|TRBD1|TRBJ1-2|-
TGTGCCAGCATCGACAGGGGCGCCTTCTTGTCTGGCTACACCTTC
CASIDRGAFLSGYTF
>TRBV7-8|-|TRBJ1-6|-
TGTGCCAGCAGCTTACCAGGGTCAAATAATTCACCCCTCCACTTT
CASSLPGSNNSPLHF